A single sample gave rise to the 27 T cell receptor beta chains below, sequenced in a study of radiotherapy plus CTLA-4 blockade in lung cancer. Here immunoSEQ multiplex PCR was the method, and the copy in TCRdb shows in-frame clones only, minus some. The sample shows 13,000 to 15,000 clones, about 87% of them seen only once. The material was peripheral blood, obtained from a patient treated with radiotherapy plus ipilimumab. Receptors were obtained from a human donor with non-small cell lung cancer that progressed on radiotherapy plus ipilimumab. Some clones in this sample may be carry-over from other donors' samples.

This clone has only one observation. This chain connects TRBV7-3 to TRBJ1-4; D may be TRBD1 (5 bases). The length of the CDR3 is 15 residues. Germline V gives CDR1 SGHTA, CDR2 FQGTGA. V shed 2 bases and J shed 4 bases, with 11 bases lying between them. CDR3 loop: CASSLYGQINEKLFF. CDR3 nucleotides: TGTGCCAGCAGCTTATATGGACAAATTAATGAAAAACTGTTTTTT. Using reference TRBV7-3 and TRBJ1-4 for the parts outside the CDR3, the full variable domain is GAGVSQTPSNKVTEKGKYVELRCDPISGHTALYWYRQSLGQGPEFLIYFQGTGAADDSGLPNDRFFAVRPEGSVSTLKIQRTERGDSAVYLCASSLYGQINEKLFFGSGTQLSVL.

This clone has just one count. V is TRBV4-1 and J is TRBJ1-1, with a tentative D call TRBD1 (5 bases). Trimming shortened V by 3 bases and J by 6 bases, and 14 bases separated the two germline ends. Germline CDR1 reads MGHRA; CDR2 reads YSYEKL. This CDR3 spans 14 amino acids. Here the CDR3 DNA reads TGCGCCAGCAGCCATAACATGGCGGGACCTGAAGCTTTCTTT. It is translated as CASSHNMAGPEAFF.

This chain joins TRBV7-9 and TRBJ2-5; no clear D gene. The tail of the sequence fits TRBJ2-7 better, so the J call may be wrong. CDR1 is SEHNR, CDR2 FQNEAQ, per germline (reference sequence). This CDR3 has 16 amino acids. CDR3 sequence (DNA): TGTGCCAGCAGCCTAGTGGTTCGCGTTCAACCGTACGAGCAGTACTTC. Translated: CASSLVVRVQPYEQYF.

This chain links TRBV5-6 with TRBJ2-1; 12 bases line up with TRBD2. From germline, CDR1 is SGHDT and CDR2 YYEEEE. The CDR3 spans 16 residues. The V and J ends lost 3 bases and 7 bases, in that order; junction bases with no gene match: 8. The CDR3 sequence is CASSWTSGTVRNEQFF. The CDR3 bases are TGTGCCAGCAGCTGGACTAGCGGGACTGTTAGGAATGAGCAGTTCTTC.

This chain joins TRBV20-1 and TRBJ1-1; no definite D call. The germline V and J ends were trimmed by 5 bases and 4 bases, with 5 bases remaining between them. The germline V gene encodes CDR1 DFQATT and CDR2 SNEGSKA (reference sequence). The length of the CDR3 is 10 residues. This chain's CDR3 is CSAGGTEAFF. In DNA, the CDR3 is TGCAGTGCTGGCGGCACTGAAGCTTTCTTT.

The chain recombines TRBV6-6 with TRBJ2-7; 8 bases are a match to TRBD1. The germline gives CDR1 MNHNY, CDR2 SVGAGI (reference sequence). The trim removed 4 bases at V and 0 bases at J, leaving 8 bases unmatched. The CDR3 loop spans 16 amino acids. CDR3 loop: CASSSPDRESSYEQYF. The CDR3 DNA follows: TGTGCCAGCAGTTCCCCGGACAGGGAATCCTCCTACGAGCAGTACTTC.

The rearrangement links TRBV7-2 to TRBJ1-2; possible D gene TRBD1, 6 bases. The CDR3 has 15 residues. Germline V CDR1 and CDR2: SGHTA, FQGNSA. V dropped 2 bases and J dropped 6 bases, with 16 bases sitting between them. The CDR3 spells CASSLTGTKGDGYTF. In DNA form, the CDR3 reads TGTGCCAGCAGCTTAACCGGGACAAAAGGGGATGGCTACACCTTC.

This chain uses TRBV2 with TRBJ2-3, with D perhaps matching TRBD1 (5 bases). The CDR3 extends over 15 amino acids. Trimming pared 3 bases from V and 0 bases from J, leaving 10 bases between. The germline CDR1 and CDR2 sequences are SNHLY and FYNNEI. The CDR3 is CASSEGQASTDTQYF. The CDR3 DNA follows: TGTGCCAGCAGTGAGGGGCAAGCTAGCACAGATACGCAGTATTTT.

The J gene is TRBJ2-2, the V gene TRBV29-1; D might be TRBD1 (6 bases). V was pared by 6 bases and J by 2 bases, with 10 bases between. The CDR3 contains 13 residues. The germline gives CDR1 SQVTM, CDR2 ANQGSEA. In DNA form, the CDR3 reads TGCAGCGTCCCGGGACATAACACCGGGGAGCTGTTTTTT. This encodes CSVPGHNTGELFF.

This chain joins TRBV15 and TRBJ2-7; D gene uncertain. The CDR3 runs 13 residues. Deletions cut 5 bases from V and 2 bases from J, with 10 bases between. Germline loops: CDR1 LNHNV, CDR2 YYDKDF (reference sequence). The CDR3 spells CATSPVAAYEQYF. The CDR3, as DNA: TGTGCCACCAGCCCTGTGGCAGCCTACGAGCAGTACTTC.

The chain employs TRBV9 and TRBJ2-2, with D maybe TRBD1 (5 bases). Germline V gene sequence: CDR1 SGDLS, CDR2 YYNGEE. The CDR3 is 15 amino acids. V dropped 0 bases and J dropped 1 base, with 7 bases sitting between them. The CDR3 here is CASSVGQGNTGELFF. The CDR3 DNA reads TGTGCCAGCAGCGTAGGGCAGGGGAACACCGGGGAGCTGTTTTTT.

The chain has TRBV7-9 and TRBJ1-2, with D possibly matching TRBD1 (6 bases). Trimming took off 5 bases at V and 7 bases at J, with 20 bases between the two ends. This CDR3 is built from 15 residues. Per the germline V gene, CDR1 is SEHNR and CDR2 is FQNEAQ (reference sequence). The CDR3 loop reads CASSPGVGERGGYTF. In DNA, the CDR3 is TGTGCCAGCAGCCCAGGGGTCGGGGAAAGAGGTGGCTACACCTTC.

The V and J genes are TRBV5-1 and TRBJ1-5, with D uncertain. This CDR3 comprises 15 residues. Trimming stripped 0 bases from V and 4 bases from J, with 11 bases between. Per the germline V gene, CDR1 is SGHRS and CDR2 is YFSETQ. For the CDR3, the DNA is TGCGCCAGCAGCTTGGGGGCAGGCCTAAATCAGCCCCAGCATTTT. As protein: CASSLGAGLNQPQHF.

The CDR3 reads CAISESAVLDTKNIQYF. In DNA, the CDR3 is TGTGCCATCAGTGAGTCAGCGGTTCTCGATACCAAAAACATTCAGTACTTC. The V gene is TRBV10-3, the J gene TRBJ2-4; the D gene is possibly TRBD2 (5 bases). Deletions cut 0 bases from V and 2 bases from J, with 14 bases between. This CDR3 region has 17 residues. The germline CDR1 and CDR2 sequences are ENHRY and SYGVKD.

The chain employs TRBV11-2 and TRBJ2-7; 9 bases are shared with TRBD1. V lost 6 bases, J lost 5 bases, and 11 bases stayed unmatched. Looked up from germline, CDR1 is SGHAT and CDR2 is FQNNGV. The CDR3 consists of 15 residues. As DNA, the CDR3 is TGTGCCAGCAGGGATCCGGGACAGGGCCCCCACGAGCAGTACTTC. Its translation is CASRDPGQGPHEQYF.

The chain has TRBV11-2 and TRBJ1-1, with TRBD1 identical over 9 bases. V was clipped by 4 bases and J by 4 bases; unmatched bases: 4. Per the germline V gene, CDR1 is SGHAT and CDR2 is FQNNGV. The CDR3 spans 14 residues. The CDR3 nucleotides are TGTGCCAGCAGCTGGACAGGGGTGAGCACTGAAGCTTTCTTT. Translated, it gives CASSWTGVSTEAFF.

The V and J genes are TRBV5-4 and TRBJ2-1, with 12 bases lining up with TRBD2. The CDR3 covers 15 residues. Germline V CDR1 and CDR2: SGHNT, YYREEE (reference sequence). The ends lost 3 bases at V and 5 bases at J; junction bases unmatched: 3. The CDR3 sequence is CASSSRTSGDNEQFF. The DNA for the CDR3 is TGTGCCAGCAGCTCGCGGACTAGCGGGGACAATGAGCAGTTCTTC.

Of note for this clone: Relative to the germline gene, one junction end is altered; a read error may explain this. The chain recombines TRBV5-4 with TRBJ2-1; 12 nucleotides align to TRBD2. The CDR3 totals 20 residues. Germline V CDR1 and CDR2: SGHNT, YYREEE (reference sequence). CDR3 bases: TGTGCCAGCAGCCCTTCGGGGCTAGCGGGAGGGATCATGGCCTATAATGAGCAGTTCTTC. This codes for CASSPSGLAGGIMAYNEQFF.

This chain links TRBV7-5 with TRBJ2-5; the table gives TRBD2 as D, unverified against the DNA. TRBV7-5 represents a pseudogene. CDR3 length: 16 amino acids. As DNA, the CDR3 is TGTGCCAGAAGCTTTTCGCGGCTCCAAGAGGAAGAGACCCAGTACTTC. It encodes CARSFSRLQEEETQYF.

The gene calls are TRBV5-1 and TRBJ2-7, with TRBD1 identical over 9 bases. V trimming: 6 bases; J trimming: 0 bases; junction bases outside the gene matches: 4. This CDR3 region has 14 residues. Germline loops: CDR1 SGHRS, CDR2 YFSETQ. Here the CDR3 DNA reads TGCGCCAGCACGGGGACAGGGAGCTCCTACGAGCAGTACTTC. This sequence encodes CASTGTGSSYEQYF.

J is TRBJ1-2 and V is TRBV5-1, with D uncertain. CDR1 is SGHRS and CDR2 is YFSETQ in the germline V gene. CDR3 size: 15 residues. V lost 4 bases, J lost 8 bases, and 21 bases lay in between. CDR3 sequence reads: CASSRLGVSSGGYTF. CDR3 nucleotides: TGCGCCAGCAGCCGGCTCGGGGTCTCATCGGGGGGCTACACCTTC.

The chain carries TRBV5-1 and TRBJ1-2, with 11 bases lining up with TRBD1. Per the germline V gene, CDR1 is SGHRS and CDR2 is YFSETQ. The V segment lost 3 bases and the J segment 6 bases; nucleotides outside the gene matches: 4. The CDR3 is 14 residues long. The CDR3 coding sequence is TGCGCCAGCAGCTCGGGACAGGGGGTACATGGCTACACCTTC. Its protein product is CASSSGQGVHGYTF. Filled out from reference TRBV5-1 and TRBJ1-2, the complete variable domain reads KAGVTQTPRYLIKTRGQQVTLSCSPISGHRSVSWYQQTPGQGLQFLFEYFSETQRNKGNFPGRFSGRQFSNSRSEMNVSTLELGDSALYLCASSSGQGVHGYTFGSGTRLTVV.

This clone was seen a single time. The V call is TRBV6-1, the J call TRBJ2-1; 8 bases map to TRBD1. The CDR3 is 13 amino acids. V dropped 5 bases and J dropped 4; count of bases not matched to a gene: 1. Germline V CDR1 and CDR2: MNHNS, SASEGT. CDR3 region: CASSRTGYNEQFF. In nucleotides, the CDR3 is TGTGCCAGCAGTCGGACAGGGTACAATGAGCAGTTCTTC.

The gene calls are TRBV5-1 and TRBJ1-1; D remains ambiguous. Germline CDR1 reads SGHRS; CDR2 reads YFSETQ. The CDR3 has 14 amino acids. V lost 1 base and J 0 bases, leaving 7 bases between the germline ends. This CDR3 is CASSLSGMNTEAFF. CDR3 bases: TGCGCCAGCAGCTTGTCAGGAATGAACACTGAAGCTTTCTTT.

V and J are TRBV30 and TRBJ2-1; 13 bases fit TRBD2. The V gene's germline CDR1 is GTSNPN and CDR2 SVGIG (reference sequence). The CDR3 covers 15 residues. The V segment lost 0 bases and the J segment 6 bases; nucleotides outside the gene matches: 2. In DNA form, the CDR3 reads TGTGCCTGGAGTGTAGGGACTAGCGGGACCAATGAGCAGTTCTTC. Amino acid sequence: CAWSVGTSGTNEQFF.

The chain's CDR3 is CASSSSSEGGGYTF. The CDR3 DNA follows: TGTGCCAGCAGCTCCTCCAGCGAGGGAGGTGGCTACACCTTC. V and J are TRBV7-3 and TRBJ1-2; D is undetermined. V shed 4 bases and J shed 7 bases, with 16 bases lying between them. The CDR3 covers 14 residues. From germline, CDR1 is SGHTA and CDR2 FQGTGA.

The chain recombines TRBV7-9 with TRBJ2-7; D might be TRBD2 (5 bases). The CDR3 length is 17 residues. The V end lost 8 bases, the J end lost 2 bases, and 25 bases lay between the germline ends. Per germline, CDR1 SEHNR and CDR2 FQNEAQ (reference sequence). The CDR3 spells CASVYFRGSHETYEQYF. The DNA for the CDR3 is TGTGCCAGCGTCTATTTCCGGGGATCCCATGAAACCTACGAGCAGTACTTC. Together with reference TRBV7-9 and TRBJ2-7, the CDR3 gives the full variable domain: DTGVSQNPRHKITKRGQNVTFRCDPISEHNRLYWYRQTLGQGPEFLTYFQNEAQLEKSRLLSDRFSAERPKGSFSTLEIQRTEQGDSAMYLCASVYFRGSHETYEQYFGPGTRLTVT.